Below, 21 T cell receptor beta chains from the same sample are listed, as sequenced in a study of post-analysis software for immune sequencing data. Every TCR beta cDNA library bore unique molecular identifiers. TCRdb independently ran MiXCR on the PCR reads; one entry per CDR3 protein. This table holds 350,000 to 500,000 distinct CDR3 sequences, approximately 42% found once. These TCRs are of unknown antigen specificity. Broader study findings: Compared with controls, patients had more of roughly 5 TRBV segments, including TRBV5-6, TRBV5-1 and TRBV20-1.

The material sequenced was blood. The source of these receptors is a girl between 2 and 10 years old with multiple sclerosis.

This clonotype was seen only a few times. The chain recombines TRBV3-1 with TRBJ2-3; 8 positions match TRBD2. V shed 4 bases and J 0 bases; nucleotides not matched to a gene: 3. Germline V gene lookup returns CDR1 LGHDT and CDR2 YNNKEL (reference sequence). CDR3 length: 15 amino acids. The CDR3 DNA follows: TGTGCCAGCAGCCGACGGGGGGGTAGCACAGATACGCAGTATTTT. Amino acids: CASSRRGGSTDTQYF.

This clonotype was observed a handful of times. V is TRBV5-1 and J is TRBJ2-1, with TRBD1 identical over 8 bases. Looked up from germline, CDR1 is SGHRS and CDR2 is YFSETQ. After removal of 3 bases from V and 8 bases from J, the junction contained 7 bases not matched to a gene. The CDR3 consists of 14 residues. CDR3: CASSSGQGFDEQFF. The CDR3 DNA sequence: TGCGCCAGCAGCTCAGGACAGGGATTTGATGAGCAGTTCTTC.

Turning to this clonotype: One end of the junction does not line up with germline, which may come from a read error. CDR3 nucleotide sequence: TGCAGTGCTCCAGACGCCTCCTACGATGAGCAGTTCTTC. This gives the protein CSAPDASYDEQFF. The J gene is TRBJ2-1, the V gene TRBV20-1; D gene unclear. CDR3 length: 13 amino acids. Germline values: CDR1 DFQATT, CDR2 SNEGSKA (reference sequence).

This clonotype turned up a few times. This rearrangement joins TRBV5-6 to TRBJ2-7; 8 bases align to TRBD2. Looked up from germline, CDR1 is SGHDT and CDR2 is YYEEEE. V shed 6 bases, J shed 2 bases, and the junction held 13 bases outside the gene matches. The CDR3 spans 16 residues. CDR3 loop: CASIKSQREGPYEQYF. The CDR3 region has the DNA TGTGCCAGCATCAAAAGCCAACGGGAGGGCCCCTACGAGCAGTACTTC.

The chain recombines TRBV27 with TRBJ1-2; the D gene is possibly TRBD1 (6 bases). The CDR3 runs to 12 residues. V was trimmed by 7 bases and J by 5 bases, leaving 11 bases between them. Germline loops: CDR1 MNHEY, CDR2 SMNVEV (reference sequence). The CDR3 loop is CASTSQGYGYTF. CDR3 sequence (DNA): TGTGCCAGCACGTCACAGGGTTATGGCTACACCTTC.

The rearrangement joins TRBV4-1 to TRBJ1-2; the match to TRBD1 covers 7 bases. The CDR3 length is 14 residues. Trimming removed 1 base from V and 4 bases from J; junction bases left unmatched: 3. Per the germline V gene, CDR1 is MGHRA and CDR2 is YSYEKL. The DNA of the CDR3 is TGCGCCAGCAGCCAAGCATCAGGGGGCTATGGCTACACCTTC. Its translation is CASSQASGGYGYTF.

This clonotype was observed a few times. The V gene is TRBV7-3, the J gene TRBJ2-1, with D unclear. Germline CDR1 is SGHTA and CDR2 is FQGTGA. CDR3 length equals 14 residues. V lost 3 bases and J lost 0, with 6 bases in between. The CDR3, as DNA: TGTGCCAGCAGCTTCCAGAGCTCCTACAATGAGCAGTTCTTC. Its translation: CASSFQSSYNEQFF. Full variable domain (outside the CDR3, taken from reference TRBV7-3 and TRBJ2-1): GAGVSQTPSNKVTEKGKYVELRCDPISGHTALYWYRQSLGQGPEFLIYFQGTGAADDSGLPNDRFFAVRPEGSVSTLKIQRTERGDSAVYLCASSFQSSYNEQFFGPGTRLTVL.

The rearrangement joins TRBV9 to TRBJ2-1; no reliable D call. The CDR3 has 15 amino acids. V shed 3 bases and J shed 8 bases, with 18 bases lying between them. The germline V gene encodes CDR1 SGDLS and CDR2 YYNGEE. The CDR3 nucleotides read TGTGCCAGCAGCGACGGTGGGTCACGCCCCCATGAGCAGTTCTTC. Translation gives CASSDGGSRPHEQFF.

The chain carries TRBV7-6 and TRBJ1-1; D call uncertain. Between the trimmed V and J ends, which lost 0 bases and 1 base, there was a span of 15 bases. The CDR3 extends over 17 amino acids. Germline CDR1 reads SGHVS; CDR2 reads FNYEAQ. The CDR3 sequence: CASSLAGSLGRNTEAFF. The CDR3 DNA follows: TGTGCCAGCAGCTTAGCGGGTTCGTTAGGGCGGAACACTGAAGCTTTCTTT.

V and J are TRBV5-4 and TRBJ2-1; TRBD2 matches 8 bases. V gave up 6 bases and J gave up 2 bases; unmatched junction bases: 7. The CDR3 covers 15 residues. Germline-derived CDR1 and CDR2 are SGHNT and YYREEE (reference sequence). Written as DNA, the CDR3 is TGTGCCAGCAATCCCCGGGGGGGGGCCTACAATGAGCAGTTCTTC. This sequence encodes CASNPRGGAYNEQFF. Combining the CDR3 with reference TRBV5-4 and TRBJ2-1 gives the whole variable domain ETGVTQSPTHLIKTRGQQVTLRCSSQSGHNTVSWYQQALGQGPQFIFQYYREEENGRGNFPPRFSGLQFPNYSSELNVNALELDDSALYLCASNPRGGAYNEQFFGPGTRLTVL.

CDR3 sequence reads: CASNYGSPATEAFF. In DNA, the CDR3 is TGTGCCAGCAACTACGGATCCCCTGCCACTGAAGCTTTCTTT. The chain links TRBV12-3 or TRBV12-4 to TRBJ1-1; D remains ambiguous. Deletions cut 7 bases from V and 4 bases from J, with 16 bases between. The CDR3 runs to 14 residues.

The chain couples TRBV20-1 to TRBJ1-6, with 7 bases fitting TRBD1. This CDR3 has 13 residues. V gave up 1 base and J gave up 10 bases; unmatched junction bases: 4. Germline V gene sequence: CDR1 DFQATT, CDR2 SNEGSKA (reference sequence). This chain's CDR3 is CSARGTGGSPLHF. CDR3 sequence (DNA): TGCAGTGCTAGAGGGACAGGCGGCTCACCCCTCCACTTT.

The chain employs TRBV19 and TRBJ1-5; unclear D gene. V was clipped by 3 bases and J by 0 bases, with 12 bases between them. This CDR3 comprises 16 residues. Germline V gene data show CDR1 as LNHDA and CDR2 as SQIVND (reference sequence). In DNA, the CDR3 is TGTGCCAGTAGTATCCTAAGGGATTATAGCAATCAGCCCCAGCATTTT. Translation gives CASSILRDYSNQPQHF.

This clonotype has only a few counts. The gene calls are TRBV7-2 and TRBJ2-7; D may be TRBD1 (6 bases). Looked up from germline, CDR1 is SGHTA and CDR2 is FQGNSA. This CDR3 is built from 15 residues. V lost 1 base and J 3 bases, leaving 13 bases between the germline ends. The CDR3 coding sequence is TGTGCCAGCAGCTTAGACCAGGGGTCTTTCTACGAGCAGTACTTC. This codes for CASSLDQGSFYEQYF.

On this clonotype itself: At one end the junction does not follow the germline gene, possibly because of a read error. The chain recombines TRBV4-1 with TRBJ2-7; 7 positions agree with TRBD2. The CDR3 consists of 17 residues. Germline assignment: CDR1 MGHRA and CDR2 YSYEKL. CDR3 coding DNA: TGCGCCAGCAGCCAAGAGAAGGTCGGCGGGAGTTCCTACGAGAAGTACTTC. It yields the protein CASSQEKVGGSSYEKYF.

V is TRBV7-2 and J is TRBJ2-3; 8 positions agree with TRBD2. The ends lost 3 bases at V and 4 bases at J; junction bases unmatched: 6. The CDR3 sequence is 15 residues long. CDR1 SGHTA and CDR2 FQGNSA come from the germline V gene. CDR3 nucleotides: TGTGCCAGCAGCTTCCGGACTAGCACGGCAGATACGCAGTATTTT. Protein: CASSFRTSTADTQYF.

This clonotype came up a few times. V is TRBV7-2 and J is TRBJ2-1; 14 positions agree with TRBD2. The junction had 12 bases not matched to a gene; V was cut back by 5 bases and J by 0 bases. Germline V lookup: CDR1 SGHTA, CDR2 FQGNSA. This CDR3 has 20 amino acids. The CDR3 nucleotides are TGTGCCAGCAGCATCCGACTAGCGGGAGGGCCAGGGGGCTCCTACAATGAGCAGTTCTTC. Its translation: CASSIRLAGGPGGSYNEQFF.

V usage is TRBV10-3 and J usage is TRBJ2-1; 14 nucleotides agree with TRBD2. The CDR3 runs 18 residues. With V trimmed by 9 bases and J by 0 bases, 10 bases remained unmatched. Per germline, CDR1 ENHRY and CDR2 SYGVKD. The CDR3, as DNA: TGTGCCATTGGGACTAGCGGGAGTTTCAAGAGCTCCTACAATGAGCAGTTCTTC. This codes for CAIGTSGSFKSSYNEQFF.

V is TRBV6-5 and J is TRBJ1-2; 8 bases are shared with TRBD1. CDR1 MNHEY and CDR2 SVGAGI come from the germline V gene. This CDR3 is 18 amino acids long. With 2 bases clipped from V and 2 bases from J, the junction kept 13 bases outside the gene matches. CDR3 sequence reads: CASSYDLLGGQENYGYTF. CDR3 nucleotide sequence: TGTGCCAGCAGTTACGATCTACTAGGGGGACAGGAGAACTATGGCTACACCTTC.

The chain has TRBV7-8 and TRBJ2-3, with D possibly TRBD2 on 5 matching bases. This CDR3 is built from 14 residues. With 2 bases removed from V and 4 bases from J, the gap between germline ends came to 10 bases. CDR1 SGHVS and CDR2 FQNEAQ come from the germline V gene. CDR3: CASSLTRVPDTQYF. CDR3 sequence (DNA): TGTGCCAGCAGCTTAACTAGGGTCCCAGATACGCAGTATTTT. Filled out from reference TRBV7-8 and TRBJ2-3, the complete variable domain reads GAGVSQSPRYKVAKRGQDVALRCDPISGHVSLFWYQQALGQGPEFLTYFQNEAQLDKSGLPSDRFFAERPEGSVSTLKIQRTQQEDSAVYLCASSLTRVPDTQYFGPGTRLTVL.

The genes are TRBV15 and TRBJ1-4, with D tentatively TRBD1 (6 bases). V lost 0 bases to trimming and J lost 6 bases, with 14 bases between them. From germline, CDR1 is LNHNV and CDR2 YYDKDF (reference sequence). The CDR3 spans 16 residues. CDR3 in DNA: TGTGCCACCAGCAGAGATCCTACAGGGTGGGATGAAAAACTGTTTTTT. As protein: CATSRDPTGWDEKLFF.